The following is a TCR beta chain sequence with its context. This sample stems from a study of blood T cell repertoires in COVID-19. Study as a whole: The United States, Italy and Spain supplied acute and convalescent COVID-19 samples. From T cells, B-cell-depleted T cells, or PBMCs came the material, which was cDNA or gDNA.

This CDR3 has 15 amino acids. Germline values: CDR1 SGDLS, CDR2 YYNGEE. Germline trimming cut 2 bases from V and 8 bases from J; bases unmatched to any gene: 12. Enrolment of Seattle patients took place during active infection, and they were followed longitudinally. Authors' data handling: Reference gene primer amplification gave estimated nucleated cell counts. The assay was immunoSEQ multiplex PCR, and TCRdb's table has in-frame clones only and misses some. V and J calls and clone size are copied from that table; D and trimming were computed from the DNA. The sample lists 120,000 or so clones, around 81% occurring once.

This chain uses TRBV9 with TRBJ1-2, with 7 bases lining up with TRBD1. The TCR was taken from a man aged 25 to 40 with COVID-19, enrolled during active disease. Sequencing input: peripheral blood. This CDR3 is CASSVVSGQKGGYTF. DNA for the CDR3: TGTGCCAGCAGCGTGGTATCGGGACAGAAGGGCGGCTACACCTTC.